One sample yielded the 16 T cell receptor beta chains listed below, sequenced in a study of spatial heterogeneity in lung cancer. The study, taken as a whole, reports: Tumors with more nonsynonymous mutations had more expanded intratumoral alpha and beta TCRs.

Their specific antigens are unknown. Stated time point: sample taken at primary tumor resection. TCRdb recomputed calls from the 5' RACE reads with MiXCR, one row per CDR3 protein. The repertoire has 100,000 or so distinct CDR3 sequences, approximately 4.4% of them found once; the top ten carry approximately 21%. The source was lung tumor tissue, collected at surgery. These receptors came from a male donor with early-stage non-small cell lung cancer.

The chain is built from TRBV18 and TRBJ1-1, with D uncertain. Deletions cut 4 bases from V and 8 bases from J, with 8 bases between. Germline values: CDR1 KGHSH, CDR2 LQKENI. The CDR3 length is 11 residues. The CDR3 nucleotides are TGTGCCAGCTCACAGGCCGAGGAAGCTTTCTTT. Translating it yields CASSQAEEAFF.

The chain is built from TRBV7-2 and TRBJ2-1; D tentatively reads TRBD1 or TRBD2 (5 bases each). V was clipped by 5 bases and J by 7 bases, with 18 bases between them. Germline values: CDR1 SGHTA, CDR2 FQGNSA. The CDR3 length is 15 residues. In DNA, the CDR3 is TGTGCCAGCAGCCCGCCGGGGCTAGCTAGGAATGAGCAGTTCTTC. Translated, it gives CASSPPGLARNEQFF. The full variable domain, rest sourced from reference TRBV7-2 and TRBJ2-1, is GAGVSQSPSNKVTEKGKDVELRCDPISGHTALYWYRQSLGQGLEFLIYFQGNSAPDKSGLPSDRFSAERTGGSVSTLTIQRTQQEDSAVYLCASSPPGLARNEQFFGPGTRLTVL.

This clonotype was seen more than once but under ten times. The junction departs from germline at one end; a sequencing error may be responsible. The CDR3 reads CASSLAWGGSYEQYF. The CDR3 DNA follows: TGTGCTAGCAGCTTAGCGTGGGGCGGGAGCTACGAGCAGTACTTC. The V and J genes are TRBV7-7 and TRBJ2-7; TRBD2 aligns across 7 bases. The germline gives CDR1 SSHAT, CDR2 FNYEAQ (reference sequence). The CDR3 has 15 amino acids.

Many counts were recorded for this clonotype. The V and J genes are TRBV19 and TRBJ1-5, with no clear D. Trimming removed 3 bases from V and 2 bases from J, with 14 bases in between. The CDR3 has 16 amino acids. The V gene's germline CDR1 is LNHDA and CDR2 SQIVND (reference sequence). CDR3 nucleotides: TGTGCCAGTAGTATTTCCGCCCCGATCGGCAATCAGCCCCAGCATTTT. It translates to CASSISAPIGNQPQHF.

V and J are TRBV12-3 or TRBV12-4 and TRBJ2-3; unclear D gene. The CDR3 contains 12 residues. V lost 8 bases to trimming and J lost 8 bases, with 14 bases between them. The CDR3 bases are TGTGCCAGCTCCTCCCCCGTCGGTACGCAGTATTTT. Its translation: CASSSPVGTQYF.

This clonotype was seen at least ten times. This CDR3 is CASSSMGQGNTEAFF. The CDR3 DNA follows: TGTGCCAGCAGTTCCATGGGACAGGGGAACACTGAAGCTTTCTTT. The chain links TRBV28 to TRBJ1-1; TRBD1 matches at 9 bases. This CDR3 region has 15 residues. Germline V CDR1 and CDR2: MDHEN, SYDVKM. V lost 4 bases to trimming and J lost 1 base; unmatched junction nucleotides: 4.

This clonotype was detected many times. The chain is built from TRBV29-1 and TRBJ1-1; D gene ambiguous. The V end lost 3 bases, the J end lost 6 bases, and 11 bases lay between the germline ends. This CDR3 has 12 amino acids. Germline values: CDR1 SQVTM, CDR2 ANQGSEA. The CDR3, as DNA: TGCAGCGTTGAGGGCGGAACGGCTGAAGCTTTCTTT. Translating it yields CSVEGGTAEAFF.

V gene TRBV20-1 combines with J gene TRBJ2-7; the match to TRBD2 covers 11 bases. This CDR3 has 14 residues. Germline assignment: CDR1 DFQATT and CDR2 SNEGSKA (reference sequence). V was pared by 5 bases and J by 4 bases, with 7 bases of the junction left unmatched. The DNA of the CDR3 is TGCAGTGCTTATAGCGGGAGGGCCCGTTACGAGCAGTACTTC. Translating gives CSAYSGRARYEQYF.

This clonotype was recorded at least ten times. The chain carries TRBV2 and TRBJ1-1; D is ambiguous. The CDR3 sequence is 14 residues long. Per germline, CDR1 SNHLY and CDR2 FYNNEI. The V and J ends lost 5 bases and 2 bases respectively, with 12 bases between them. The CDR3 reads CASSTTTVNTEAFF. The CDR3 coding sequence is TGTGCCAGCAGTACTACGACTGTAAACACTGAAGCTTTCTTT.

The CDR3 spells CATSPRGVWDEQYF. The CDR3 DNA is TGTGCCACCAGTCCCCGGGGGGTCTGGGACGAGCAGTACTTC. V is TRBV24-1 and J is TRBJ2-7; TRBD2 matches at 7 bases. V was pared by 6 bases and J by 5 bases, with 9 bases of the junction left unmatched. The CDR3 contains 14 residues. Germline CDR1 reads KGHDR; CDR2 reads SFDVKD.

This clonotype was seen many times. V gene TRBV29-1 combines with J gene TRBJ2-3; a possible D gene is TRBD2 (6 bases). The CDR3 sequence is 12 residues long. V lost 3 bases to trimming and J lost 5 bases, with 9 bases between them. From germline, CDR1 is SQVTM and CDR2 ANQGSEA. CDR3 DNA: TGCAGCGTTGATCCGGGGGTAGATACGCAGTATTTT. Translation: CSVDPGVDTQYF.

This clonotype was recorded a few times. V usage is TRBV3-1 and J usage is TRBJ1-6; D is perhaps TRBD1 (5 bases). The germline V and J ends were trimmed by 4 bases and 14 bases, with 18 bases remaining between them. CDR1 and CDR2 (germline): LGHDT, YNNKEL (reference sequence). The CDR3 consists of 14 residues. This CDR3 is CASSPHPRQGSLHF. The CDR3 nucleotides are TGTGCCAGCAGCCCCCACCCCCGGCAGGGCTCCCTCCACTTT.

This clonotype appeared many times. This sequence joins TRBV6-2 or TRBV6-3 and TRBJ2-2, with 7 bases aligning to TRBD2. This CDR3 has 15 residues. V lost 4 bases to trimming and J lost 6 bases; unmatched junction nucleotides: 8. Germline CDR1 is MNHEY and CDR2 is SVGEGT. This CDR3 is CASSLPGLSAGELFF. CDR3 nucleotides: TGTGCCAGCAGTTTACCGGGACTATCAGCCGGGGAGCTGTTTTTT.

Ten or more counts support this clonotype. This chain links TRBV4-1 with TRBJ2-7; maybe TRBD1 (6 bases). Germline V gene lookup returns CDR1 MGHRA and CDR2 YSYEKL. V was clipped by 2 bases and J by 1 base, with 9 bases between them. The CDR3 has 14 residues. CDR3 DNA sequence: TGCGCCAGCAGCCAACTACAGGGATCCTACGAGCAGTACTTC. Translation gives CASSQLQGSYEQYF.

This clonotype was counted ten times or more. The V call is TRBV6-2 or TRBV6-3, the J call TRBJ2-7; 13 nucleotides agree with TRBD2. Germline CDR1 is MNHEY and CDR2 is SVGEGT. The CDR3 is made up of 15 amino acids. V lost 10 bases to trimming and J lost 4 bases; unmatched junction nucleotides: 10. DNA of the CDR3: TGTGCCACCGGAGGACTAGCGGGAGCTGGTTACGAGCAGTACTTC. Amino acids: CATGGLAGAGYEQYF.

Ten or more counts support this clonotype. This CDR3 reads CSARGLAGDEQYF. In DNA, the CDR3 is TGCAGTGCTAGAGGACTAGCGGGAGACGAGCAGTACTTC. The chain is built from TRBV20-1 and TRBJ2-7, with 12 bases aligning to TRBD2. The CDR3 contains 13 residues. Losses at the gene ends were 1 base for V and 5 bases for J; bases not matched to a gene: 0. Germline V CDR1 and CDR2: DFQATT, SNEGSKA (reference sequence).